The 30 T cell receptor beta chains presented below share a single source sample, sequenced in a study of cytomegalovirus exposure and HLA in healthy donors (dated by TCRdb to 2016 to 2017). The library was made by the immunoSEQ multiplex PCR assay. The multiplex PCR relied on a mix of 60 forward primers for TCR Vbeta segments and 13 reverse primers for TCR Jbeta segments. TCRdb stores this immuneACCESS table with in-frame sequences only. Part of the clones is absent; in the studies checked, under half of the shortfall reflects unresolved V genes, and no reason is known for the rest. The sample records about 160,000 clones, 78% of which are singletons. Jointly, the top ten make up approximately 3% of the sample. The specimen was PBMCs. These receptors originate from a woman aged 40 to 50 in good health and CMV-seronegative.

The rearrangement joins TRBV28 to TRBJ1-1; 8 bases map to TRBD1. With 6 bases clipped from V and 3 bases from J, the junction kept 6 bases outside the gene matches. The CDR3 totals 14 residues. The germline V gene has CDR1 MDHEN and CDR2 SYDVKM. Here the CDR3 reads CASRTLTGDTEAFF. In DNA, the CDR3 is TGTGCCAGCAGAACCTTGACAGGGGACACTGAAGCTTTCTTT.

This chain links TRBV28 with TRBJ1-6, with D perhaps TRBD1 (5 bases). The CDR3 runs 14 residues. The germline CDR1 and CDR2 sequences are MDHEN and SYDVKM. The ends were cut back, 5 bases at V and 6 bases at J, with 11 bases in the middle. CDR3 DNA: TGTGCCAGCAGTCAGGGCATCAGTAATTCACCCCTCCACTTT. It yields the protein CASSQGISNSPLHF. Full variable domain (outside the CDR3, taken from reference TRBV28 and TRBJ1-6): DVKVTQSSRYLVKRTGEKVFLECVQDMDHENMFWYRQDPGLGLRLIYFSYDVKMKEKGDIPEGYSVSREKKERFSLILESASTNQTSMYLCASSQGISNSPLHFGNGTRLTVT.

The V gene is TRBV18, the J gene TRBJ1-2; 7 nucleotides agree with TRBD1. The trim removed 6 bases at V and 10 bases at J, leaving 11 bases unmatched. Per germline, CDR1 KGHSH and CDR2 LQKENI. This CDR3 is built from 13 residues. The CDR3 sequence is CASSTGTQLAYTF. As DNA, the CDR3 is TGTGCCAGCTCGACAGGGACTCAGCTTGCCTACACCTTC.

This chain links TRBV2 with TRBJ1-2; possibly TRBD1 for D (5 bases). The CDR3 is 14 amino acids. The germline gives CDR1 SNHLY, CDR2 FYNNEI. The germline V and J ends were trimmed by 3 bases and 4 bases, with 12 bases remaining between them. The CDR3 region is CASSDSLTVYGYTF. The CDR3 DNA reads TGTGCCAGCAGTGATTCTCTGACAGTCTATGGCTACACCTTC.

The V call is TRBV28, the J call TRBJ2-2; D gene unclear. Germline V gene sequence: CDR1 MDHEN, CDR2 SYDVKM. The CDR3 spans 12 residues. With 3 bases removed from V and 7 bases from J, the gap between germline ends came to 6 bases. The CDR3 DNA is TGTGCCAGCAGTTTTAAGCTCGGGGAGCTGTTTTTT. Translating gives CASSFKLGELFF.

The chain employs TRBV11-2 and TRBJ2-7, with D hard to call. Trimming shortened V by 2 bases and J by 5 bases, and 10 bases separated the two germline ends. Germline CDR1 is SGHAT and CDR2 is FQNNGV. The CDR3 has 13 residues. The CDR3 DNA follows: TGTGCCAGCAGCTTATTCCCAGGAAACGAGCAGTACTTC. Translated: CASSLFPGNEQYF. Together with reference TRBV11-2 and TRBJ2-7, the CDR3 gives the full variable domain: EAGVAQSPRYKIIEKRQSVAFWCNPISGHATLYWYQQILGQGPKLLIQFQNNGVVDDSQLPKDRFSAERLKGVDSTLKIQPAKLEDSAVYLCASSLFPGNEQYFGPGTRLTVT.

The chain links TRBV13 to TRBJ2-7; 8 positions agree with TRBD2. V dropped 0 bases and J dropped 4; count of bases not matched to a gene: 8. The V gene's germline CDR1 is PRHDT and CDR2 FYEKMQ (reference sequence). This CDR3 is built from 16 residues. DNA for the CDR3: TGTGCCAGCAGCTTAGGCCCAGCGGGGGCTCATTACGAGCAGTACTTC. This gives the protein CASSLGPAGAHYEQYF.

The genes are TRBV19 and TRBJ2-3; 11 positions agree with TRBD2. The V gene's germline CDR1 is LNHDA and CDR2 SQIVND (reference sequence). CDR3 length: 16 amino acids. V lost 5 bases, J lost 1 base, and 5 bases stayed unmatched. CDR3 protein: CASSFVAGGRTDTQYF. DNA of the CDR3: TGTGCCAGTAGTTTCGTAGCGGGGGGGCGCACAGATACGCAGTATTTT. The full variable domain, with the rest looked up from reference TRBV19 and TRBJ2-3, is DGGITQSPKYLFRKEGQNVTLSCEQNLNHDAMYWYRQDPGQGLRLIYYSQIVNDFQKGDIAEGYSVSREKKESFPLTVTSAQKNPTAFYLCASSFVAGGRTDTQYFGPGTRLTVL.

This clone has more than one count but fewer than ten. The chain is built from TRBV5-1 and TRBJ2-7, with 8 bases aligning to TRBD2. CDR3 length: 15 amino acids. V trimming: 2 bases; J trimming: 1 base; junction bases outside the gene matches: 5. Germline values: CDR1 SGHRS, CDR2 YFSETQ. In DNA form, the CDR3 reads TGCGCCAGCAGCTTCTACGCGGGGGGATCCTACGAGCAGTACTTC. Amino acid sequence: CASSFYAGGSYEQYF.

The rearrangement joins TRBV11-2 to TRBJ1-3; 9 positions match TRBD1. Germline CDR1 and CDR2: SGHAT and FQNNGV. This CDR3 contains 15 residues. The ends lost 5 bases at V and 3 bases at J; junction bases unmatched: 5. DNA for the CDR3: TGTGCCAGCAGCCGGACAGGGGACGTTGGAAACACCATATATTTT. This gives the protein CASSRTGDVGNTIYF.

The CDR3 protein is CATSRVNRGPYEQYF. For the CDR3, the DNA is TGTGCCACCAGCAGAGTGAACAGGGGGCCCTACGAGCAGTACTTC. This chain connects TRBV15 to TRBJ2-7, with 9 bases that match TRBD1. The CDR3 has 15 amino acids. CDR1 and CDR2 from the germline V gene are LNHNV and YYDKDF (reference sequence). Trimming took 1 base from V and 2 from J; bases not matched to a gene: 3.

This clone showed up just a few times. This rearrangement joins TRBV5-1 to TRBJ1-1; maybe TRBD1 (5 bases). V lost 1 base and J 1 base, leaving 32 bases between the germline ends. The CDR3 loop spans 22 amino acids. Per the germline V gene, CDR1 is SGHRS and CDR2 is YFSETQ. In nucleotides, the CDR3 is TGCGCCAGCAGCTTGACACCTTGGGGGGGGATGACAGACCCGATTCGGAACACTGAAGCTTTCTTT. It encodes CASSLTPWGGMTDPIRNTEAFF.

As DNA, the CDR3 is TGCAGCGTGGACCGGGACAGGGGAAACACCATATATTTT. Translation: CSVDRDRGNTIYF. The chain uses TRBV29-1 and TRBJ1-3; the match to TRBD1 covers 8 bases. V gave up 6 bases and J gave up 4 bases; unmatched junction bases: 5. Germline-derived CDR1 and CDR2 are SQVTM and ANQGSEA. This CDR3 spans 13 amino acids.

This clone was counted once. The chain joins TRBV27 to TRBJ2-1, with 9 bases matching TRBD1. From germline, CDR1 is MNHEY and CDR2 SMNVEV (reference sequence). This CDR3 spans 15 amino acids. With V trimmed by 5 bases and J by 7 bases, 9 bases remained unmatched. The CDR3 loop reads CASSPAYRGQNEQFF. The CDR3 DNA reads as TGTGCCAGCAGTCCCGCTTACAGGGGGCAGAATGAGCAGTTCTTC.

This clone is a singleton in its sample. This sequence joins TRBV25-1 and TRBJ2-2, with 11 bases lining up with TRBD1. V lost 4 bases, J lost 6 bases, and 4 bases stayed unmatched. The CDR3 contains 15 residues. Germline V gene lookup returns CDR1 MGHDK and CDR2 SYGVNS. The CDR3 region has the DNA TGTGCCAGCAGTGGGGGGACAGGGGGTCCCGGGGAGCTGTTTTTT. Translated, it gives CASSGGTGGPGELFF.

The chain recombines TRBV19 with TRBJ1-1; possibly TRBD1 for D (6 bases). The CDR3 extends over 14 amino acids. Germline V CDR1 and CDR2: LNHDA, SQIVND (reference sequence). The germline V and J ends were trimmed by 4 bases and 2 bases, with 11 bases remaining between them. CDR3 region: CASSRDRTNTEAFF. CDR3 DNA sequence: TGTGCCAGTAGTAGAGACAGGACTAACACTGAAGCTTTCTTT.

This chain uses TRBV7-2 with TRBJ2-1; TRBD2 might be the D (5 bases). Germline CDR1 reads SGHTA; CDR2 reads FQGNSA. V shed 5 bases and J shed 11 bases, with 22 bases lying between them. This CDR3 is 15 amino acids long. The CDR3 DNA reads TGTGCCAGCAGCCAAAAGGCATTGGCGGGCGTTAAGCAGTTCTTC. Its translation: CASSQKALAGVKQFF.

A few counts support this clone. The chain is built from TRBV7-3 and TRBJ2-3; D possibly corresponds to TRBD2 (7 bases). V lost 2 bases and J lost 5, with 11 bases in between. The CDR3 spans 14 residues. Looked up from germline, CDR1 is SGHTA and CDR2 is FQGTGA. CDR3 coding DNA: TGTGCCAGCAGCTTAGGGGGAGGGGGAGATACGCAGTATTTT. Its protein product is CASSLGGGGDTQYF. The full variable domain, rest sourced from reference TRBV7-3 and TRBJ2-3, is GAGVSQTPSNKVTEKGKYVELRCDPISGHTALYWYRQSLGQGPEFLIYFQGTGAADDSGLPNDRFFAVRPEGSVSTLKIQRTERGDSAVYLCASSLGGGGDTQYFGPGTRLTVL.

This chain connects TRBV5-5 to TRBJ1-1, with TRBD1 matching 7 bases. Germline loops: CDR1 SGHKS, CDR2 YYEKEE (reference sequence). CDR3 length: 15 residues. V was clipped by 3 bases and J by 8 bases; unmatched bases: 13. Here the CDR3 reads CASSYRRAGGTEAFF. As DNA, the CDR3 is TGTGCCAGCAGCTATCGTCGGGCAGGGGGTACGGAAGCTTTCTTT.

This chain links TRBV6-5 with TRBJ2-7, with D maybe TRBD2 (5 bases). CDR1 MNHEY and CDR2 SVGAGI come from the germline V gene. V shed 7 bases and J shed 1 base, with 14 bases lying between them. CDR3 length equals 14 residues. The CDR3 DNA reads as TGTGCCAGCATTTCGGTCGGGGAATCCTACGAGCAGTACTTC. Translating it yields CASISVGESYEQYF.

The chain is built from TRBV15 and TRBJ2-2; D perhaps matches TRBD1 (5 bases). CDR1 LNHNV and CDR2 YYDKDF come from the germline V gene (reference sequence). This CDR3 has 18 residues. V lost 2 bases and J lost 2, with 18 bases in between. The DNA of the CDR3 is TGTGCCACCAGCAGACCACTGTGGTCAGGGATAAACACCGGGGAGCTGTTTTTT. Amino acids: CATSRPLWSGINTGELFF.

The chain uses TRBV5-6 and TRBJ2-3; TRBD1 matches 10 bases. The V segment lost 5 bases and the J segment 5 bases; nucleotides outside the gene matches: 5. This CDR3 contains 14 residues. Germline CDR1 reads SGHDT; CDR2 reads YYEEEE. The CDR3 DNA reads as TGTGCCAGCAGTCGGGACAGGGGTGTAGATACGCAGTATTTT. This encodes CASSRDRGVDTQYF.

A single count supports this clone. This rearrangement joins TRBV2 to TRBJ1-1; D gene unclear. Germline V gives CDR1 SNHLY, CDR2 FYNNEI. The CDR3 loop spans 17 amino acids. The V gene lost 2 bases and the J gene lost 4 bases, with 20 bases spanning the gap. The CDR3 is CASSELPHGWVGTEAFF. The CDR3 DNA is TGTGCCAGCAGTGAACTGCCCCACGGGTGGGTAGGCACTGAAGCTTTCTTT.

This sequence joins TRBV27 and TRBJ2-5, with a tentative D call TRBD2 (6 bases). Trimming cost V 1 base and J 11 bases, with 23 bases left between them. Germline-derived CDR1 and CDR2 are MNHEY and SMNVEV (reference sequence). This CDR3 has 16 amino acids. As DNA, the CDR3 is TGTGCCAGCAGTTTATGGCGGGGCAGGGTACAAGCGGTGCAGTACTTC. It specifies CASSLWRGRVQAVQYF.

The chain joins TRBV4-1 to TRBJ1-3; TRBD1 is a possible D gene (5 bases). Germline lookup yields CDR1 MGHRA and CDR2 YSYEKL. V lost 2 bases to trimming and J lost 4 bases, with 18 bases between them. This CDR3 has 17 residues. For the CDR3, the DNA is TGCGCCAGCAGCCAAAGGTCAAGTGCGGGGACGGGAAACACCATATATTTT. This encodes CASSQRSSAGTGNTIYF.

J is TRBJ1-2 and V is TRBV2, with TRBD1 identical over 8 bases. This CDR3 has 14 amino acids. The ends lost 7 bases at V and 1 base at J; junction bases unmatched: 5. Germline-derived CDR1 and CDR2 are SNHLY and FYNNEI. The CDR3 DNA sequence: TGTGCCAGCATTTTAGGACAGGGTAACTATGGCTACACCTTC. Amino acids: CASILGQGNYGYTF.

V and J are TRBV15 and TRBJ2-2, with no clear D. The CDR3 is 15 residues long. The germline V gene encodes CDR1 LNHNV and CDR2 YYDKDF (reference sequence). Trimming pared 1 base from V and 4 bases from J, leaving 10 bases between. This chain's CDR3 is CATSRGQDITGELFF. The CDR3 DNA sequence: TGTGCCACCAGCAGAGGTCAAGACATCACCGGGGAGCTGTTTTTT.

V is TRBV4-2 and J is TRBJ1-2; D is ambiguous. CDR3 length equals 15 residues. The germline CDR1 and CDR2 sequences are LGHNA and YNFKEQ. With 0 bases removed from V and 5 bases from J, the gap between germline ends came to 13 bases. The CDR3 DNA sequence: TGTGCCAGCAGCCAAGATAGTGTAAGGAGGTATGGCTACACCTTC. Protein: CASSQDSVRRYGYTF.

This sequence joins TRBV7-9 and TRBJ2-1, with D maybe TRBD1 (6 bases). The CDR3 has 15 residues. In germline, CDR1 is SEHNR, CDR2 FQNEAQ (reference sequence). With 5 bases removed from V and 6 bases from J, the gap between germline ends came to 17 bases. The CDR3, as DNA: TGTGCCAGCAGCGCTCGAACCGGGACAAGCAATGAGCAGTTCTTC. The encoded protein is CASSARTGTSNEQFF.

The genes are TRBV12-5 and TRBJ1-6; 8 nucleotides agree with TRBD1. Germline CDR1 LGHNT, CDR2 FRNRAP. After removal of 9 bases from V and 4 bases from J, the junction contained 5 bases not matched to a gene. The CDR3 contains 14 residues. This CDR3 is CASGQGDYNSPLHF. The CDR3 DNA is TGTGCTAGCGGACAGGGAGATTATAATTCACCCCTCCACTTT.